This T cell receptor beta chain was recovered during a study of vaccination effects on CD4 cells after COVID-19. Study-wide points: Convalescent patients were few in the study, and early post-infection timepoints were absent. Among infection- and vaccine-induced clones, marked clonal contraction occurred late after vaccination.

The germline CDR1 and CDR2 sequences are MNHEY and SMNVEV (reference sequence). Trimming removed 5 bases from V and 6 bases from J, with 14 bases in between. There are 14 residues in the CDR3. Some clones are missing from TCRdb's copy, which holds only in-frame ones; the method was immunoSEQ multiplex PCR. This table has almost 40,000 clones, 82% appearing once. On this clone itself: Its antigen is unidentified.

Cells that had been cultured for roughly 9 days were the source of isolated CD4+ T cells. Cultures received IL-2 medium that replaced half the medium on days 3 and 7. The TCR originated in a human donor who received a COVID-19 vaccine. This specimen consisted of CD4+ T cells from PBMCs cultured without peptide, obtained before COVID-19 vaccination. This sequence joins TRBV27 and TRBJ1-5; tentatively, D is TRBD1 (5 bases). CDR3: CASSELGTGQPQHF. In nucleotides, the CDR3 is TGTGCCAGCAGTGAGCTAGGGACTGGTCAGCCCCAGCATTTT.